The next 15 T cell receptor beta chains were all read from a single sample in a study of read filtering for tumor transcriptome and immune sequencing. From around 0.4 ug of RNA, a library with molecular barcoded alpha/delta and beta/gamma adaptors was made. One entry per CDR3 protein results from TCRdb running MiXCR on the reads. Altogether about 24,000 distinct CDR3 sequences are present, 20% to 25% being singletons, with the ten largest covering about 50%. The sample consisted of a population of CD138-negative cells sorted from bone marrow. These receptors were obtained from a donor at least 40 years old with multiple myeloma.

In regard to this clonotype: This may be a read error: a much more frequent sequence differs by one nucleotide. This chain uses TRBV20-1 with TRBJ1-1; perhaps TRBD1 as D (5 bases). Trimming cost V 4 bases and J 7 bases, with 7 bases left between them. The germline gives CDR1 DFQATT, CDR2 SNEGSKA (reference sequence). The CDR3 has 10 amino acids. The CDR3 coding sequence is TGCAGTGCTATGGACATTGAAGCTTTCTTT. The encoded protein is CSAMDIEAFF.

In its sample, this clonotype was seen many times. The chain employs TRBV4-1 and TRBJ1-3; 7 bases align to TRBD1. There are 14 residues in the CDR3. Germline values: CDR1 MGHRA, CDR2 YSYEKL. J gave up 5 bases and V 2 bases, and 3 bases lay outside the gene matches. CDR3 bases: TGCGCCAGCAGCCAACCGGGACAGCGAAACACCATATATTTT. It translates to CASSQPGQRNTIYF.

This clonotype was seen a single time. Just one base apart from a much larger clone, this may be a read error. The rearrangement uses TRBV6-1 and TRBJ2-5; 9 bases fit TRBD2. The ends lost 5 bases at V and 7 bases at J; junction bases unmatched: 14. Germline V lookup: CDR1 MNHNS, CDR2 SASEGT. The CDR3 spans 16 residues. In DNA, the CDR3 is TGTGCCAGCAGTTACTCGGGTAGCGGGGGATCGGGGACCCAGTACTTC. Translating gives CASSYSGSGGSGTQYF.

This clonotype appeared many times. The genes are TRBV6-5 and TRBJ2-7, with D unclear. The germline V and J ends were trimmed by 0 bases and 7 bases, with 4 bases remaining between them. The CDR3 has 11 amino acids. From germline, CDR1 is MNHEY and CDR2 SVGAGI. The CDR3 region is CASSYSQEQYF. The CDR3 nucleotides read TGTGCCAGCAGTTACTCCCAAGAGCAGTACTTC.

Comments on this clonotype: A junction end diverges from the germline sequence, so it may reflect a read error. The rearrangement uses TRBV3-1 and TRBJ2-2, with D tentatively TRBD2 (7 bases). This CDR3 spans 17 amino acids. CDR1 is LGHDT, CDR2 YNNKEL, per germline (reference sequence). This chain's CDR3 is CASSQGWGGSDTGELFF. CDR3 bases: TGTGCCAGCAGCCAAGGTTGGGGGGGCTCCGACACCGGAGAGCTGTTTTTT.

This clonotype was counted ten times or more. The CDR3 loop reads CASSPPGGSPLHF. Written as DNA, the CDR3 is TGTGCCAGCAGCCCGCCAGGGGGTTCACCCCTCCACTTT. The chain links TRBV12-3 or TRBV12-4 to TRBJ1-6; 7 nucleotides line up with TRBD1. V shed 6 bases, J shed 9 bases, and the junction held 5 bases outside the gene matches. This CDR3 has 13 residues.

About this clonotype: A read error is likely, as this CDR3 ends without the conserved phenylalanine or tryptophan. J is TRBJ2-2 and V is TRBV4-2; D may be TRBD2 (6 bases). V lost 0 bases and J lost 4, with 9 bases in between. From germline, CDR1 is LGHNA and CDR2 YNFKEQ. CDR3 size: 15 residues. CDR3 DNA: TGTGCCAGCAGCCAAGAACTAGCTACCACCGGGGAGCTGTTTCTT. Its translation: CASSQELATTGELFL.

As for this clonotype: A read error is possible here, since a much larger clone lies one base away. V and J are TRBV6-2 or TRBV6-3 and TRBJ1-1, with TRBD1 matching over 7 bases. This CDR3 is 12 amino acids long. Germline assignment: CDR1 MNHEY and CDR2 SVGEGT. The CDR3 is CASSSTGFEASF. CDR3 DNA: TGTGCCAGCAGCTCGACAGGGTTTGAAGCTTCCTTT.

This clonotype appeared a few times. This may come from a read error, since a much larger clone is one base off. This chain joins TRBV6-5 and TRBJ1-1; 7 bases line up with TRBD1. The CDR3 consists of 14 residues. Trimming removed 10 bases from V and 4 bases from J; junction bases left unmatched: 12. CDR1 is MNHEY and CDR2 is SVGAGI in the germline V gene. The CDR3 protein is CANNPTGWSTEAFF. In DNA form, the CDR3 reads TGTGCCAACAACCCGACAGGGTGGAGCACTGAAGCTTTCTTT.

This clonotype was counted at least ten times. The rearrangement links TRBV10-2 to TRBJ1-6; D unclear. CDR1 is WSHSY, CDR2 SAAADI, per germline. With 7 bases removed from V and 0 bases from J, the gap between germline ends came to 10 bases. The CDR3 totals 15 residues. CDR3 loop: CASIAGSSYNSPLHF. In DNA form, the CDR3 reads TGCGCCAGCATTGCGGGGAGCTCCTATAATTCACCCCTCCACTTT.

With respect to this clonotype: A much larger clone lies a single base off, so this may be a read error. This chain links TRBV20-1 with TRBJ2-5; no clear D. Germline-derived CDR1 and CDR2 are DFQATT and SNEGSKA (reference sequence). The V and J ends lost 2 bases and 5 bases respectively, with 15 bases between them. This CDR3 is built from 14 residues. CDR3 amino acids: CSARKPGVPETQYF. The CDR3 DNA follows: TGCAGTGCTAGAAAGCCGGGCGTACCTGAGACCCAGTACTTC.

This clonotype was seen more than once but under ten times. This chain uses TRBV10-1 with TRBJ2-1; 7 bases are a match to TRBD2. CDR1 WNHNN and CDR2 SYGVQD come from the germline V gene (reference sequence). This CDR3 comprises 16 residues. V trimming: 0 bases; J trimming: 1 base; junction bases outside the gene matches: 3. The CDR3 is CASSESWGGSYNEQFF. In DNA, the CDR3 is TGCGCCAGCAGTGAGTCCTGGGGAGGGTCCTACAATGAGCAGTTCTTC.

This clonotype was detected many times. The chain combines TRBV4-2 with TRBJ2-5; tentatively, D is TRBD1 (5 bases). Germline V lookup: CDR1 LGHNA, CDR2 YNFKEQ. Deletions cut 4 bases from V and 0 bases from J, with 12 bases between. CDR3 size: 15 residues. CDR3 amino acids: CASSPTTANQETQYF. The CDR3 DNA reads TGTGCCAGCAGCCCGACGACAGCGAACCAAGAGACCCAGTACTTC.

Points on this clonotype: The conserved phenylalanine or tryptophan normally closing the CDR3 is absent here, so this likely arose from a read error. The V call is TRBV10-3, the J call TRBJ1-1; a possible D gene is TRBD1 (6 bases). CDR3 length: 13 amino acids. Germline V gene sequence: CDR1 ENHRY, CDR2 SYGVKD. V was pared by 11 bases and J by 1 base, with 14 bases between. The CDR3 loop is CALEKGQNTEAFI. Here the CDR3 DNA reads TGTGCCCTCGAGAAGGGACAGAACACTGAAGCTTTCATT.

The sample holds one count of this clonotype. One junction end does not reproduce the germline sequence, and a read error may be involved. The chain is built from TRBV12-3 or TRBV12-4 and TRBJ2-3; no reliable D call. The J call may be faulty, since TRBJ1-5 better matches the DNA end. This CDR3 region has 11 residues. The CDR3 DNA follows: TGCGCCAGCAGTTTAGGTGATACGCAGCATTTT. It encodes CASSLGDTQHF.